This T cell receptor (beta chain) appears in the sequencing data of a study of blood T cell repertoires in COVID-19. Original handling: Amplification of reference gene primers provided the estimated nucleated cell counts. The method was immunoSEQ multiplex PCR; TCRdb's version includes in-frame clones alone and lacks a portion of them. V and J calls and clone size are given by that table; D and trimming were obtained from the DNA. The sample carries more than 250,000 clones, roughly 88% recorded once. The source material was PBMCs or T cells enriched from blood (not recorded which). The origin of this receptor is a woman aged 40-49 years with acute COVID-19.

DNA of the CDR3: TGTGCCAGCAGCGTAGATGGGACACCCGGGTTCTTC. Encoded protein: CASSVDGTPGFF. The rearrangement links TRBV9 to TRBJ2-1, with D possibly matching TRBD1 (6 bases). Germline assignment: CDR1 SGDLS and CDR2 YYNGEE. With 0 bases removed from V and 15 bases from J, the gap between germline ends came to 13 bases. This CDR3 contains 12 residues.